These T cell receptor beta chains were read from a single sample in a study of tissue T cells after allogeneic stem cell transplantation. This table comes from immunoSEQ multiplex PCR, and its TCRdb copy is limited to in-frame clones, with some not included. The sample contains roughly 30,000 clones, roughly 87% of which appear only once. This specimen was blood, taken before transplantation. The receptor source for this set is a woman aged 18 to 50 who later had graft-versus-host disease after an allogeneic stem cell transplant. Both conserved end residues are trimmed from each CDR3.

V gene,J gene,CDR3 protein
TRBV7-8,TRBJ2-3,ASSSRLAGGPETDTQY
TRBV27,TRBJ1-1,ASSLNTYTEAF
TRBV5-4,TRBJ2-6,ASSLQGRNSGANVLT
TRBV7-9,TRBJ2-7,ASSLVSSGSSPY
TRBV6-1,TRBJ2-7,ASSNLDASYEQY
TRBV11-2,TRBJ2-7,ASSSTLAGGPYEQY
TRBV7-6,TRBJ2-2,ASSLELAANTGELF
TRBV7-2,TRBJ1-6,ASSLDPGQIYNSPLH
TRBV28,TRBJ2-2,ASSLSINRENTGELF
TRBV28,TRBJ2-1,ASSPIPSSYNEQF
TRBV13,TRBJ2-3,ASSPWADTQY